This is a list of T cell receptor beta chains from one sample in a study of T cell changes during pregnancy in multiple sclerosis. Data came from immunoSEQ multiplex PCR; TCRdb stores just in-frame clones and leaves some out. Of tens of thousands of clones listed, approximately 90% were seen once; the top ten hold 6.5% to 9%. The sample in question was CD8+ T cells from peripheral blood mononuclear cells, obtained in the third trimester of pregnancy. These receptors were taken from a female donor with multiple sclerosis, enrolled in a pregnancy study. Both conserved end residues are trimmed from each CDR3.

v_call: TRBV5-4
j_call: TRBJ2-6
cdr3_aa: ASSPLPGRGETGANVLT

v_call: TRBV13
j_call: TRBJ2-5
cdr3_aa: ASSPNRDLETQY

v_call: TRBV6-5
j_call: TRBJ2-7
cdr3_aa: ASRGLAAFYEQY

v_call: TRBV5-6
j_call: TRBJ2-2
cdr3_aa: ASSLQGPGELF

v_call: TRBV27
j_call: TRBJ1-5
cdr3_aa: ASSHRQAVQPQH

v_call: TRBV7-9
j_call: TRBJ2-4
cdr3_aa: ASSRTSGKNIQY

v_call: TRBV13
j_call: TRBJ2-3
cdr3_aa: ASSPASGGAKDTQY

v_call: TRBV5-1
j_call: TRBJ1-2
cdr3_aa: ASSLYSYGYT

v_call: TRBV9
j_call: TRBJ2-3
cdr3_aa: ASSAIPTDTDTQY

v_call: TRBV4-3
j_call: TRBJ1-1
cdr3_aa: ASSHYRQMNTEAF

v_call: TRBV29-1
j_call: TRBJ1-2
cdr3_aa: SVEDQEIGDGYT

v_call: TRBV6-1
j_call: TRBJ2-3
cdr3_aa: ASTRASGTDTQY

v_call: TRBV23-1
j_call: TRBJ2-5
cdr3_aa: ASSRQGALSQY

v_call: TRBV28
j_call: TRBJ2-3
cdr3_aa: ASSFLGPDTQY

v_call: TRBV7-3
j_call: TRBJ2-1
cdr3_aa: ASSLGNEQF

v_call: TRBV7-8
j_call: TRBJ2-7
cdr3_aa: ASSPAQGIMYEQY

v_call: TRBV5-8
j_call: TRBJ2-3
cdr3_aa: ASSLVLSDTQY

v_call: TRBV4-1
j_call: TRBJ2-3
cdr3_aa: ASSQDRDSYTDTQY

v_call: TRBV27
j_call: TRBJ1-2
cdr3_aa: ASSLSQGADGYT

v_call: TRBV27
j_call: TRBJ1-1
cdr3_aa: ASGLLNTEAF

v_call: TRBV18
j_call: TRBJ1-3
cdr3_aa: ASSPPETAFSSGNTIY

v_call: TRBV5-4
j_call: TRBJ1-2
cdr3_aa: ASSGWTDSYGYT

v_call: TRBV6-4
j_call: TRBJ1-4
cdr3_aa: ASSDSRQGQEKLF

v_call: TRBV30
j_call: TRBJ1-1
cdr3_aa: AWAGRENTEAF

v_call: TRBV28
j_call: TRBJ1-5
cdr3_aa: ASSLGGVQPQH

v_call: TRBV5-1
j_call: TRBJ2-1
cdr3_aa: ASSSILAGNNEQF

v_call: TRBV27
j_call: TRBJ2-7
cdr3_aa: ASSLSGTSRGYEQY

v_call: TRBV9
j_call: TRBJ2-3
cdr3_aa: ASSVDRGGTSATDTQY

v_call: TRBV9
j_call: TRBJ2-1
cdr3_aa: ASSSPMRSHNEQF

v_call: TRBV18
j_call: TRBJ2-5
cdr3_aa: ASSPRTRDSQETQY

v_call: TRBV25-1
j_call: TRBJ2-1
cdr3_aa: ASSGQGEQF

v_call: TRBV7-9
j_call: TRBJ2-1
cdr3_aa: ASSQLTGVAVSHEQF

v_call: TRBV7-9
j_call: TRBJ2-7
cdr3_aa: ASSPRGLSYEQY

v_call: TRBV7-9
j_call: TRBJ2-1
cdr3_aa: ASSLGGQGYNEQF

v_call: TRBV19
j_call: TRBJ1-5
cdr3_aa: ASSIRDLNQPQH

v_call: TRBV30
j_call: TRBJ2-3
cdr3_aa: AWNGDRDFTDTQY

v_call: TRBV14
j_call: TRBJ2-1
cdr3_aa: ASSQDLSSLLNNEQF

v_call: TRBV18
j_call: TRBJ2-2
cdr3_aa: ASSPAGGPNTGELF

v_call: TRBV28
j_call: TRBJ2-7
cdr3_aa: ASSLYLRYEQY

v_call: TRBV13
j_call: TRBJ2-1
cdr3_aa: ASSSALREGHNEQF

v_call: TRBV15
j_call: TRBJ1-4
cdr3_aa: ATSRKQGAVEKLF

v_call: TRBV28
j_call: TRBJ2-7
cdr3_aa: ASSYPTDQRNRDEQY

v_call: TRBV11-1
j_call: TRBJ1-1
cdr3_aa: ASETPNTEAF

v_call: TRBV10-3
j_call: TRBJ2-7
cdr3_aa: AISTAGEQY

v_call: TRBV27
j_call: TRBJ2-5
cdr3_aa: ASSFRQEELQETQY